This T cell receptor (beta chain) originates from a study of T cells in women clearing cervical HPV infection. Genomic DNA, averaging approximately 1,200 ng per sample, yielded TCR beta CDR3 via immunoSEQ. Sequencing was performed with immunoSEQ multiplex PCR; in TCRdb, only in-frame clones are kept and a portion is missing. Here the sample table reports 25,000 to 35,000 clones. The receptor was isolated from a woman between 18 and 70 years old with a cervical HPV16 infection that either progressed to CIN3+ or cleared (not recorded which). The sequencing sample was made of blood buffy coat.

The CDR3 loop reads CASSFSVHYNEQFF. The CDR3 bases that were read are TGTGCCAGCAGTTTTAGTGTTCACTACAATGAG. This sequence joins TRBV12-3 or TRBV12-4 and TRBJ2-1; the D is unclear. The CDR3 extends 3 residues past the end of the read, so its final part is completed from the germline J gene. Trimming shortened V by 3 bases and J by 3 bases, and 9 bases separated the two germline ends. The CDR3 is 14 amino acids.